This T cell receptor beta chain derives from a study of T cells after posttransplantation cyclophosphamide. Sequencing was performed with immunoSEQ multiplex PCR; in TCRdb, only in-frame clones are kept and a portion is missing. This repertoire holds roughly 8,000 clones, and none appear only once. Cyclophosphamide on days +3 and +4 followed busulfan-fludarabine conditioning and a marrow graft. General study results and limits: Tissue-infiltrating T cells from skin or gut overlapped little with blood T cells. After PTCy, TRB diversity resembled that of CNI/methotrexate controls. Later post-transplant blood repertoires were often dominated by donor CD8+ memory clones.

Germline CDR1 is SQVTM and CDR2 is ANQGSEA. The ends were cut back, 7 bases at V and 3 bases at J, with 13 bases in the middle. The CDR3 has 12 residues. The table lists this clone with many counts. Its antigen remains unknown. This sequence joins TRBV29-1 and TRBJ2-7; D possibly corresponds to TRBD2 (6 bases). This specimen consisted of PBMCs, obtained after allogeneic stem cell transplant with posttransplant cyclophosphamide. This sequence originates from a male patient aged 18 to 29 who received an allogeneic stem cell transplant from an unrelated donor, was CMV-positive, and had acute and chronic GVHD. Some T cells may possibly be graft donor cells. The CDR3: CSGGGTFYEQYF. The CDR3 DNA sequence: TGCAGCGGGGGCGGGACTTTCTACGAGCAGTACTTC.